This TCR beta chain stems from a study of T cells in Graves' hyperthyroidism and ophthalmopathy. The overall study: Blood was drawn when the patient was first diagnosed and still untreated.

The table lists this clonotype with a few counts. The CDR3 has 14 residues. V was pared by 5 bases and J by 8 bases, with 3 bases of the junction left unmatched. Germline CDR1 and CDR2: LGHDT and YNNKEL (reference sequence). Graves' hyperthyroidism without ophthalmopathy progression within 18 months was termed stable. Hyperthyroidism, newly diagnosed and lasting under 2 months, affected patients aged 18 to 65. About 10 ml fresh peripheral blood yielded the PBMCs. Researchers took RNA transcripts and amplified the TCR beta CDR3 regions from them. First-round RT-PCR targeting the TCR CDR3 was performed with the HTBI primer set. TCRdb reanalysed the multiplex PCR reads using MiXCR and keeps one entry per CDR3 protein. The sample carries over 200,000 distinct CDR3 sequences, roughly 15% recorded once.

Sequences were obtained from blood. The source of this sequence is a man in his fifties with Graves' hyperthyroidism. The rearrangement joins TRBV3-1 to TRBJ2-1, with 13 bases that match TRBD2. CDR3 loop: CASSGTSGNDEQFF. The CDR3 DNA is TGTGCCAGCAGCGGGACTAGCGGGAATGATGAGCAGTTCTTC.